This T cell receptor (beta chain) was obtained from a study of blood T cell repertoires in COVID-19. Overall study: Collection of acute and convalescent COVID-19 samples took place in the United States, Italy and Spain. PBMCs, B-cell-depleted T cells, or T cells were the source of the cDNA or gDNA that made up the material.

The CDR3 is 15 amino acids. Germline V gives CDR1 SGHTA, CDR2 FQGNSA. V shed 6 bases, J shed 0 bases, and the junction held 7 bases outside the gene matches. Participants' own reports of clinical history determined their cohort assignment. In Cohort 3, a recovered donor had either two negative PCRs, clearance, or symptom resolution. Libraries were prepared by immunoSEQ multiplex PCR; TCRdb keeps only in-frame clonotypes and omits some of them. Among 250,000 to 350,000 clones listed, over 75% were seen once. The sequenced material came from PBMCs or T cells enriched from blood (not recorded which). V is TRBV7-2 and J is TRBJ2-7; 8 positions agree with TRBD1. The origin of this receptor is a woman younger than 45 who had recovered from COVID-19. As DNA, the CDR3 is TGTGCCAGCAGAGTAGGACAGGGTAACTCCTACGAGCAGTACTTC. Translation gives CASRVGQGNSYEQYF. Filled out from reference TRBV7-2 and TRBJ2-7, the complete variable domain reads GAGVSQSPSNKVTEKGKDVELRCDPISGHTALYWYRQSLGQGLEFLIYFQGNSAPDKSGLPSDRFSAERTGGSVSTLTIQRTQQEDSAVYLCASRVGQGNSYEQYFGPGTRLTVT.